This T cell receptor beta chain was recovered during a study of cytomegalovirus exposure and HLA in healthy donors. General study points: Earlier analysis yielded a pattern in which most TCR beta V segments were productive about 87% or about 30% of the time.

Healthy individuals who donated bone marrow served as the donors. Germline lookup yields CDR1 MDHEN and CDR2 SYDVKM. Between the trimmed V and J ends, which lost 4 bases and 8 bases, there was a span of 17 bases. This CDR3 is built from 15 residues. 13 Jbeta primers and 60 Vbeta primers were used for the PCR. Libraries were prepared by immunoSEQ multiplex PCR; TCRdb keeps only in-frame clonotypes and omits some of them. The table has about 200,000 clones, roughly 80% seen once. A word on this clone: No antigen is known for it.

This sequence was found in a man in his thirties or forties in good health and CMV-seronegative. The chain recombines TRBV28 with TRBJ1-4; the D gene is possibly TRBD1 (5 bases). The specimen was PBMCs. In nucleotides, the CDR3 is TGTGCCAGCAGTTCCACAGGAGGGCCAAGGGAAAAACTGTTTTTT. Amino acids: CASSSTGGPREKLFF.